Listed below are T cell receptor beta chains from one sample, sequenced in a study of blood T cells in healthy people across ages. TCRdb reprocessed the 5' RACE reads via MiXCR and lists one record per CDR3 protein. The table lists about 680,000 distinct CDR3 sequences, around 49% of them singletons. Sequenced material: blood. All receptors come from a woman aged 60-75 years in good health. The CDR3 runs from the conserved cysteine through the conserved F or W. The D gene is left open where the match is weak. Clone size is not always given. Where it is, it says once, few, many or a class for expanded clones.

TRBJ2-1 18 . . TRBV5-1 TGCGCCAGCAGCTTTGAAATAGGTGCGGGGAGCTCCTACAATGAGCAGTTCTTC CASSFEIGAGSSYNEQFF
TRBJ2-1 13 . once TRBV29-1 TGCAGCGTTCTTCCTAGCTCCTACAATGAGCAGTTCTTC CSVLPSSYNEQFF
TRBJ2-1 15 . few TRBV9 TGTGCCAGCAGCGTAGCTGGGGGGAGGTCCAATGAGCAGTTCTTC CASSVAGGRSNEQFF
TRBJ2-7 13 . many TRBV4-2 TGTGCCAGCAGCCGCCCCGGGGGAGACGAGCAGTACTTC CASSRPGGDEQYF
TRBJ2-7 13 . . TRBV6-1 TGTGCCAGCAGGCGGACAACCCCCTACGAGCAGTACTTC CASRRTTPYEQYF
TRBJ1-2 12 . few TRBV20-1 TGCAGTGCGAAGGACACGGTCCGAGGCTACACCTTC CSAKDTVRGYTF
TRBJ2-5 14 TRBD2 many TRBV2 TGTGCCAGCAGTGGCTTGCGGGGGCAAGAGACCCAGTACTTC CASSGLRGQETQYF
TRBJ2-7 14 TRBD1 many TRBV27 TGTGCCAGCAGTTTACTGGGGACAGAGTACGAGCAGTACTTC CASSLLGTEYEQYF
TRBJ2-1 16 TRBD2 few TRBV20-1 TGCAGTGCTAGAGTAGCGGGAGGGCCGTCCTACAATGAGCAGTTCTTC CSARVAGGPSYNEQFF
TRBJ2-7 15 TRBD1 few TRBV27 TGTGCCAGCAGTTTATCCACGACAGGGTCCTACGAGCAGTACTTC CASSLSTTGSYEQYF